These 20 T cell receptor beta chains came from one sample sequenced in a study of post-analysis software for immune sequencing data. Unique molecular identifiers were carried by the TCR beta cDNA libraries. One entry per CDR3 protein, called by TCRdb with MiXCR from the PCR reads. The sample lists about 810,000 distinct CDR3 sequences; around 53% were seen once. Study results and caveats: Patients showed TRBV5-6, TRBV5-1 and TRBV20-1 among five TRBV segments more frequent than in controls.

Which antigens these TCRs recognize remains unknown. Sample: blood. The receptors stem from a girl aged 5-17 years with multiple sclerosis.

The chain has TRBV5-1 and TRBJ2-7; D may be TRBD2 (5 bases). The length of the CDR3 is 15 residues. V was shortened by 0 bases and J by 7 bases, with 17 bases between the two germline ends. CDR1 is SGHRS, CDR2 YFSETQ, per germline. CDR3: CASSLAVSGTGEQYF. In DNA, the CDR3 is TGCGCCAGCAGCTTGGCCGTTTCGGGAACGGGAGAGCAGTACTTC.

This chain connects TRBV5-1 to TRBJ2-1; TRBD1 matches at 10 bases. This CDR3 has 17 amino acids. Per germline, CDR1 SGHRS and CDR2 YFSETQ. The trim removed 3 bases at V and 5 bases at J, leaving 11 bases unmatched. CDR3 sequence reads: CASSSHPRGTGDNEQFF. The CDR3, as DNA: TGCGCCAGCAGCTCCCACCCACGAGGGACAGGGGACAATGAGCAGTTCTTC.

This chain uses TRBV6-6 with TRBJ1-2; the D gene is possibly TRBD1 (5 bases). This CDR3 spans 16 amino acids. V lost 4 bases and J lost 1, with 16 bases in between. Germline assignment: CDR1 MNHNY and CDR2 SVGAGI (reference sequence). The CDR3 reads CASSSRARANNYGYTF. In DNA form, the CDR3 reads TGTGCCAGCAGTTCACGGGCCAGGGCCAATAACTATGGCTACACCTTC.

The V and J genes are TRBV20-1 and TRBJ2-3, with no clear D. The CDR3 consists of 13 residues. Germline values: CDR1 DFQATT, CDR2 SNEGSKA (reference sequence). Trimming removed 6 bases at V and 3 bases at J, with 13 bases between. CDR3 in amino acids: CSAPHVTTDTQYF. CDR3 coding DNA: TGCAGTGCCCCCCACGTCACTACAGATACGCAGTATTTT.

This clonotype was detected a few times. The chain carries TRBV7-3 and TRBJ2-1; 9 nucleotides agree with TRBD2. Germline V gene lookup returns CDR1 SGHTA and CDR2 FQGTGA. The CDR3 length is 16 residues. V lost 5 bases, J lost 3 bases, and 8 bases stayed unmatched. The CDR3 loop is CASSTQGGGGYNEQFF. CDR3 DNA: TGTGCCAGCAGCACCCAGGGCGGGGGGGGCTACAATGAGCAGTTCTTC.

The V gene is TRBV7-9, the J gene TRBJ2-1; D gene ambiguous. The J call is in doubt because the DNA end fits TRBJ2-7 better. Germline values: CDR1 SEHNR, CDR2 FQNEAQ (reference sequence). The CDR3 has 13 amino acids. CDR3 sequence: CASSPARFYEQYF. CDR3 in DNA: TGTGCCAGCAGCCCCGCAAGGTTCTACGAGCAGTACTTC.

V gene TRBV29-1 combines with J gene TRBJ1-2; D is uncertain. The germline CDR1 and CDR2 sequences are SQVTM and ANQGSEA. The length of the CDR3 is 14 residues. Trimming removed 4 bases at V and 4 bases at J, with 16 bases between. The CDR3 sequence: CSVVGSGRLYGYTF. CDR3 DNA sequence: TGCAGCGTTGTAGGGTCGGGCCGGCTCTATGGCTACACCTTC. Looking up the rest from reference TRBV29-1 and TRBJ1-2 gives the full variable domain: SAVISQKPSRDICQRGTSLTIQCQVDSQVTMMFWYRQQPGQSLTLIATANQGSEATYESGFVIDKFPISRPNLTFSTLTVSNMSPEDSSIYLCSVVGSGRLYGYTFGSGTRLTVV.

This clonotype has just a few counts. This rearrangement joins TRBV4-2 to TRBJ2-4; 12 nucleotides align to TRBD2. The CDR3 covers 15 residues. After removal of 4 bases from V and 3 bases from J, the junction contained 1 base not matched to a gene. In germline, CDR1 is LGHNA, CDR2 YNFKEQ. The CDR3 DNA is TGTGCCAGCAGCCCTAGCGGGAGGGTCAAAAACATTCAGTACTTC. It yields the protein CASSPSGRVKNIQYF.

A single count supports this clonotype. V usage is TRBV5-1 and J usage is TRBJ2-6; D not certain. V dropped 0 bases and J dropped 0 bases, with 10 bases sitting between them. The CDR3 has 17 amino acids. Germline values: CDR1 SGHRS, CDR2 YFSETQ. Written as DNA, the CDR3 is TGCGCCAGCAGCTTGGCCACTCCCGGCTCTGGGGCCAACGTCCTGACTTTC. This encodes CASSLATPGSGANVLTF. Full variable domain (outside the CDR3, taken from reference TRBV5-1 and TRBJ2-6): KAGVTQTPRYLIKTRGQQVTLSCSPISGHRSVSWYQQTPGQGLQFLFEYFSETQRNKGNFPGRFSGRQFSNSRSEMNVSTLELGDSALYLCASSLATPGSGANVLTFGAGSRLTVL.

There are a few counts of this clonotype. The V call is TRBV13, the J call TRBJ2-3, with D hard to call. The CDR3 runs 15 residues. Trimming left V 3 bases short and J 2 bases short, with 12 bases between. Germline lookup yields CDR1 PRHDT and CDR2 FYEKMQ (reference sequence). CDR3 sequence reads: CASSLKGPSTDTQYF. For the CDR3, the DNA is TGTGCCAGCAGCTTGAAAGGGCCCTCCACAGATACGCAGTATTTT. The variable domain in full, completed from reference TRBV13 and TRBJ2-3, reads AAGVIQSPRHLIKEKRETATLKCYPIPRHDTVYWYQQGPGQDPQFLISFYEKMQSDKGSIPDRFSAQQFSDYHSELNMSSLELGDSALYFCASSLKGPSTDTQYFGPGTRLTVL.

V is TRBV5-1 and J is TRBJ2-5, with 11 bases fitting TRBD1. The J call is uncertain, as TRBJ2-7 better fits the DNA end. CDR3 size: 15 residues. CDR1 SGHRS and CDR2 YFSETQ come from the germline V gene. CDR3 amino acids: CASSIGQGAGYEQYF. CDR3 sequence (DNA): TGCGCCAGCAGCATAGGACAGGGGGCGGGCTACGAGCAGTACTTC.

This clonotype has just a few counts. V is TRBV5-1 and J is TRBJ2-6; TRBD2 might be the D (5 bases). Trimming shortened V by 0 bases and J by 1 base, and 11 bases separated the two germline ends. Per the germline V gene, CDR1 is SGHRS and CDR2 is YFSETQ. CDR3 length: 17 amino acids. The CDR3 is CASSLAGSGSGANVLTF. The CDR3 coding sequence is TGCGCCAGCAGCTTGGCTGGCTCGGGATCTGGGGCCAACGTCCTGACTTTC.

This clonotype has just one count. V gene TRBV12-3 or TRBV12-4 combines with J gene TRBJ1-5, with D unresolved. There are 13 residues in the CDR3. Deletions cut 4 bases from V and 4 bases from J, with 8 bases between. CDR3 residues: CASSSPSNQPQHF. CDR3 DNA sequence: TGTGCCAGCAGTTCCCCCTCGAATCAGCCCCAGCATTTT.

V usage is TRBV6-5 and J usage is TRBJ1-1, with D possibly TRBD1 on 6 matching bases. Germline values: CDR1 MNHEY, CDR2 SVGAGI. Between the trimmed V and J ends, which lost 5 bases and 4 bases, there was a span of 17 bases. This CDR3 has 15 residues. The CDR3 here is CASSKGTSGGTEAFF. The CDR3 DNA follows: TGTGCCAGCAGTAAAGGGACATCCGGGGGCACTGAAGCTTTCTTT.

As to this clonotype: Mismatch with germline at one junction end may stem from a read error. The chain carries TRBV5-1 and TRBJ1-1, with TRBD1 identical over 7 bases. CDR3 size: 14 residues. Germline CDR1 SGHRS, CDR2 YFSETQ. The CDR3 loop reads CASRTGTANTEAFF. CDR3 nucleotides: TGTGCCAGCAGAACCGGGACAGCGAACACTGAAGCTTTCTTT.

CDR3 DNA: TGTGCCATCGGAAGCGGGGGTCCCCAGTTCTTC. This encodes CAIGSGGPQFF. The V call is TRBV10-3, the J call TRBJ2-1; 8 bases agree with TRBD2. CDR1 is ENHRY, CDR2 SYGVKD, per germline. This CDR3 is built from 11 residues. Losses at the gene ends were 8 bases for V and 13 bases for J; bases not matched to a gene: 7.

This clonotype was picked up a small number of times. This sequence joins TRBV20-1 and TRBJ2-7, with 10 bases matching TRBD2. J was trimmed by 0 bases and V by 5 bases; bases with no gene match: 4. Germline values: CDR1 DFQATT, CDR2 SNEGSKA (reference sequence). The CDR3 totals 14 residues. The CDR3 here is CSAPLAGVSYEQYF. CDR3 nucleotide sequence: TGCAGTGCTCCCCTAGCGGGGGTCTCCTACGAGCAGTACTTC.

A word on this clonotype: One end of the junction varies from germline; a read error may be responsible. This chain links TRBV12-3 or TRBV12-4 with TRBJ2-5; D unclear. The CDR3 covers 11 residues. The CDR3 sequence is CASRLANVQYF. The CDR3, as DNA: TGTGCCAGCAGGTTAGCCAATGTCCAGTACTTC.

Comments on this clonotype: One end of the junction fails to match germline, which may point to a read error. V is TRBV7-7 and J is TRBJ2-3; TRBD2 aligns across 12 bases. Germline assignment: CDR1 SSHAT and CDR2 FNYEAQ (reference sequence). This CDR3 has 16 amino acids. The CDR3 spells CASSLGLAGSGDTQYF. Here the CDR3 DNA reads TGTGCTAGCAGCTTAGGACTAGCGGGAAGTGGGGATACGCAGTATTTT. The full variable domain, rest sourced from reference TRBV7-7 and TRBJ2-3, is GAGVSQSPRYKVTKRGQDVTLRCDPISSHATLYWYQQALGQGPEFLTYFNYEAQPDKSGLPSDRFSAERPEGSISTLTIQRTEQRDSAMYRCASSLGLAGSGDTQYFGPGTRLTVL.

The rearrangement uses TRBV29-1 and TRBJ2-5; D unresolved. With the DNA end fitting TRBJ2-7 better, the J assignment may be wrong. The CDR3 length is 18 residues. CDR1 is SQVTM and CDR2 is ANQGSEA in the germline V gene. The CDR3 reads CSVLRSPALASLSCEQYF. The CDR3, as DNA: TGCAGCGTGTTGAGGTCCCCCGCTTTGGCCTCCTTGAGCTGCGAGCAGTACTTC.